The entry that follows covers one TCR beta chain sequence. This sample also contains other DNA sequences that code for the same CDR3. Generated by immunoSEQ multiplex PCR, the TCRdb table keeps only in-frame clones and is missing some. The sample contains approximately 300,000 clones, 85% to 90% of which appear only once. This entry belongs to a study of blood T cell repertoires in COVID-19. Across the study: The analysed material was cDNA or gDNA that came from T cells, B-cell-depleted T cells, or PBMCs.

CDR1 and CDR2 from the germline V gene are MNHEY and SVGAGI. The CDR3 consists of 13 residues. The ends lost 7 bases at V and 5 bases at J; junction bases unmatched: 3. The chain combines TRBV6-5 with TRBJ1-5; 9 nucleotides agree with TRBD1. The sequence was collected from a woman younger than 45 with COVID-19, enrolled during active disease. The sequenced sample was peripheral blood. The CDR3 bases are TGTGCCAGCACAGGACAGGGGTATCAGCCCCAGCATTTT. This translates into CASTGQGYQPQHF.